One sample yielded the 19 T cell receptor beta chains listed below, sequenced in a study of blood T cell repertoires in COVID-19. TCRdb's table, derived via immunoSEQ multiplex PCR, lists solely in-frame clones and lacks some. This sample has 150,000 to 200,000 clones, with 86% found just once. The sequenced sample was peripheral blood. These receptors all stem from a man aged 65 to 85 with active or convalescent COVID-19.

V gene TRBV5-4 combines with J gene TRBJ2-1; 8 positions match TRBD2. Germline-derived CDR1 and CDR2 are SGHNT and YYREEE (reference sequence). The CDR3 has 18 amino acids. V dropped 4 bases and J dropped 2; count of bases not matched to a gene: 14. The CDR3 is CASSKGAPGGGPYNEQFF. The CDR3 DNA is TGTGCCAGCAGCAAAGGGGCTCCCGGGGGGGGACCCTACAATGAGCAGTTCTTC.

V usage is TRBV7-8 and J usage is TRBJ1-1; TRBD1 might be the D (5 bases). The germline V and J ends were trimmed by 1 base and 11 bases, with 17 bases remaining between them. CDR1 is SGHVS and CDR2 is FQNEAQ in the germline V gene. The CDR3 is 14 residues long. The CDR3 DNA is TGTGCCAGCAGCTTAGAGGTCATGGGGGGTGAGGCTTTCTTT. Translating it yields CASSLEVMGGEAFF.

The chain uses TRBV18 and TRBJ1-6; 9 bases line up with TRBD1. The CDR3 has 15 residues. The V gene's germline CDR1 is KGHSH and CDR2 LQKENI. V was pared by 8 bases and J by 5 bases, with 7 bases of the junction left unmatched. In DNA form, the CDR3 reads TGTGCCAGCGCGTATTGGACAGGGGATAATTCACCCCTCCACTTT. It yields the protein CASAYWTGDNSPLHF.

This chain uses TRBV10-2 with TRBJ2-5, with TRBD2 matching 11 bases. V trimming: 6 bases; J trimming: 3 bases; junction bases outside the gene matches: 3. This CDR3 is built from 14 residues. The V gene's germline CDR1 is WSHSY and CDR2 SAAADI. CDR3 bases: TGCGCCAGCAGATCGACTAGCGGGGAAGAGACCCAGTACTTC. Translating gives CASRSTSGEETQYF.

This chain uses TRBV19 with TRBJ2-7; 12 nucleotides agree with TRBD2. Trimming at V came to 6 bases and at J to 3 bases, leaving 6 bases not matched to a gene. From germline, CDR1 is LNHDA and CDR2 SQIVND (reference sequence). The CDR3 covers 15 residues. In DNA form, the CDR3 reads TGTGCCAGTAGATTTGGACTAGCGGGATACTACGAGCAGTACTTC. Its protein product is CASRFGLAGYYEQYF.

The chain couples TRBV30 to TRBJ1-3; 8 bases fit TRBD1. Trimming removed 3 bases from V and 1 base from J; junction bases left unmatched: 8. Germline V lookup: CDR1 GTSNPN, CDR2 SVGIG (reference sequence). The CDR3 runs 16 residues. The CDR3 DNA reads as TGTGCCTGGAGCCATAGAACAGGGGGGTCTGGAAACACCATATATTTT. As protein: CAWSHRTGGSGNTIYF.

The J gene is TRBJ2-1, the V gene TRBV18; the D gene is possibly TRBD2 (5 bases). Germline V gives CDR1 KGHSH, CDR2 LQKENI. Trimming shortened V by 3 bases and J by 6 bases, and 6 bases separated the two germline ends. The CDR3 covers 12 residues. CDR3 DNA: TGTGCCAGCTCACCGAGGGTCAATGAGCAGTTCTTC. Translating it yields CASSPRVNEQFF. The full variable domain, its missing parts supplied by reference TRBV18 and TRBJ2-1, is NAGVMQNPRHLVRRRGQEARLRCSPMKGHSHVYWYRQLPEEGLKFMVYLQKENIIDESGMPKERFSAEFPKEGPSILRIQQVVRGDSAAYFCASSPRVNEQFFGPGTRLTVL.

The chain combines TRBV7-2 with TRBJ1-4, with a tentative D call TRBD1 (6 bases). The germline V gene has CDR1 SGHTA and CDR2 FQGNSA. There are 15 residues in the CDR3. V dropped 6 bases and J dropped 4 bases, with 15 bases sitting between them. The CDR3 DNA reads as TGTGCCAGCAGGCGAAATGGACAGCTTAATGAAAAACTGTTTTTT. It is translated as CASRRNGQLNEKLFF.

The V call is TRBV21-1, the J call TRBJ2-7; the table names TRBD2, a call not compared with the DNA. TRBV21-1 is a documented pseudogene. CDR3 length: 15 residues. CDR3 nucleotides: TGTGCCAGCAGCCTACGGACTAGTTGCCCCTACGAGCAGTACTTC. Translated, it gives CASSLRTSCPYEQYF.

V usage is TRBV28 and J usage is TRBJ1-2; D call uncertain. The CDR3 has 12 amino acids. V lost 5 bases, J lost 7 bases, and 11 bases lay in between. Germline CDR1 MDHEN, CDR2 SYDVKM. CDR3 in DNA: TGTGCCAGCAGTCCTCGTATTAGTGGCTACACCTTC. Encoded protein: CASSPRISGYTF.

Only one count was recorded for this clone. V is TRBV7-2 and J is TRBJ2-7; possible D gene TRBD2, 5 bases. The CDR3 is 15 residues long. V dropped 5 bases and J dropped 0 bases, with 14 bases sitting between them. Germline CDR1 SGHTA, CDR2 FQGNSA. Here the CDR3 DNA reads TGTGCCAGCAGCCCCCCCCCTGGGAGCTCCTACGAGCAGTACTTC. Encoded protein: CASSPPPGSSYEQYF. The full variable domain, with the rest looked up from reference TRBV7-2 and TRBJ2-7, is GAGVSQSPSNKVTEKGKDVELRCDPISGHTALYWYRQSLGQGLEFLIYFQGNSAPDKSGLPSDRFSAERTGGSVSTLTIQRTQQEDSAVYLCASSPPPGSSYEQYFGPGTRLTVT.

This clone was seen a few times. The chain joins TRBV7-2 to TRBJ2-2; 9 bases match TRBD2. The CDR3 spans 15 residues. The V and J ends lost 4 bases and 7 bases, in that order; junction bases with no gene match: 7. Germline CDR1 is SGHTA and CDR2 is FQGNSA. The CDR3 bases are TGTGCCAGCAGCTGGGCCCGGCGGGAGGGCGGGGAGCTGTTTTTT. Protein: CASSWARREGGELFF.

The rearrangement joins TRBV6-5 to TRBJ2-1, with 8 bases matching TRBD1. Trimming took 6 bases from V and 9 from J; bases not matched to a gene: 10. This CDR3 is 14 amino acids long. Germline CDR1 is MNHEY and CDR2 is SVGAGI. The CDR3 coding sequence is TGTGCCAGCAGGTCGATGCAGGGGGCGAGTGAGCAGTTCTTC. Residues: CASRSMQGASEQFF.

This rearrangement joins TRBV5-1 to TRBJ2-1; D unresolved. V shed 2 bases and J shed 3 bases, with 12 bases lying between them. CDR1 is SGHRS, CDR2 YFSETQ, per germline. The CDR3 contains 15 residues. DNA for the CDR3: TGCGCCAGCAGCTTAAGTGGCGGCCTCTACAATGAGCAGTTCTTC. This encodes CASSLSGGLYNEQFF.

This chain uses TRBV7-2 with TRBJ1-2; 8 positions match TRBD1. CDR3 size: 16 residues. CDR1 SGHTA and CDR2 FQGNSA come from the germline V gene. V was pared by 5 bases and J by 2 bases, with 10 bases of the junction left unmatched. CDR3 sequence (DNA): TGTGCCAGCAGCATTACCGGGACAGGAGAAAACTATGGCTACACCTTC. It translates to CASSITGTGENYGYTF.

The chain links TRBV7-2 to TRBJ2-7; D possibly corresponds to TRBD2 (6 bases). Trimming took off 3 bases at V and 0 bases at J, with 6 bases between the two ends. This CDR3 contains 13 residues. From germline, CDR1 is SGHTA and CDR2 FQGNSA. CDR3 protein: CASSFGGSYEQYF. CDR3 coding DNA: TGTGCCAGCAGCTTCGGGGGCTCCTACGAGCAGTACTTC.

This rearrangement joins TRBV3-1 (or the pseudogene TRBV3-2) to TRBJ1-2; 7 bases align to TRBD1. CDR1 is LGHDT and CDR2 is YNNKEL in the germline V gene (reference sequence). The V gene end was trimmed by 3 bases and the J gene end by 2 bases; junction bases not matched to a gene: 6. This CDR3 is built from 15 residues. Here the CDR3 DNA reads TGTGCCAGCAGCCAGATGACAGGGATCAACTATGGCTACACCTTC. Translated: CASSQMTGINYGYTF.

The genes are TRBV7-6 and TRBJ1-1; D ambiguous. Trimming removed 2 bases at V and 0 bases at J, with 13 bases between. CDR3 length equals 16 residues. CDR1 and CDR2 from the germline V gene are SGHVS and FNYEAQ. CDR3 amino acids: CASSLRVGRMNTEAFF. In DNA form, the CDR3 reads TGTGCCAGCAGCTTACGTGTGGGGAGAATGAACACTGAAGCTTTCTTT. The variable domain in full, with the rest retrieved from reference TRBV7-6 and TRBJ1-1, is GAGVSQSPRYKVTKRGQDVALRCDPISGHVSLYWYRQALGQGPEFLTYFNYEAQQDKSGLPNDRFSAERPEGSISTLTIQRTEQRDSAMYRCASSLRVGRMNTEAFFGQGTRLTVV.

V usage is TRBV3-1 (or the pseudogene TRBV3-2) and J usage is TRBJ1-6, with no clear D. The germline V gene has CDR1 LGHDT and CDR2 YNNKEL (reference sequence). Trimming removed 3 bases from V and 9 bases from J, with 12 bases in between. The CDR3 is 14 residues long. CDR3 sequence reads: CASSQRVGGSPLHF. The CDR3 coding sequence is TGTGCCAGCAGCCAGAGGGTAGGTGGTTCACCCCTCCACTTT.